Sequencing of this T cell receptor beta chain was carried out in a study of Graves' ophthalmopathy and Graves' hyperthyroidism. Study-wide results and limits: The model flagged ophthalmopathy progression at about 71% sensitivity and 72% to 85% specificity. Separation of ophthalmopathy from stable hyperthyroidism was achieved by a 13-signature model, at about 90% sensitivity and roughly 81% specificity. Detected in blood as well were most expanded thyroid clonotypes with frequency above 0.001.

Points on this clonotype: As yet, its antigen is unknown.

Researchers took RNA transcripts and amplified TCR beta CDR3 regions from them. HTBI primers were used in a first-round RT-PCR, which preceded a second-round multiplex PCR. One entry per CDR3 protein results from TCRdb running MiXCR on the multiplex PCR reads. The sample holds around 1,000,000 distinct CDR3 sequences, about two fifths seen once. This CDR3 is built from 15 residues. Losses at the gene ends were 5 bases for V and 5 bases for J; bases not matched to a gene: 6. Included hyperthyroidism patients were aged 18 to 65 and newly diagnosed (under 2 months' duration). Source material: peripheral blood or thyroid tissue (not recorded which). The chain employs TRBV12-3 or TRBV12-4 and TRBJ2-5; TRBD1 aligns across 12 bases. The receptor was isolated from an adult man with Graves' hyperthyroidism. This CDR3 reads CASSIGTGGVETQYF. The CDR3 DNA reads as TGTGCCAGCAGTATCGGGACAGGGGGCGTCGAGACCCAGTACTTC.